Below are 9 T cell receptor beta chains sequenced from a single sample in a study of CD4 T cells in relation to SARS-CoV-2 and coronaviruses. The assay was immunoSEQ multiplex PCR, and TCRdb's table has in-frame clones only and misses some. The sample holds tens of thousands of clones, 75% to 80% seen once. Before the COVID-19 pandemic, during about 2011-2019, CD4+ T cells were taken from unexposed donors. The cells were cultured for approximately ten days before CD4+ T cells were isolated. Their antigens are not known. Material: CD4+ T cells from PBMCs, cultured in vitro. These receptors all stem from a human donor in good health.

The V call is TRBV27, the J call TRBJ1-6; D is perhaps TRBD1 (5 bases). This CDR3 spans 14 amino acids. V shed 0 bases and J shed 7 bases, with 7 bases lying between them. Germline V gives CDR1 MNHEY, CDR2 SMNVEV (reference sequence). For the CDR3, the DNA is TGTGCCAGCAGTTTATCTGGGGACAATTCACCCCTCCACTTT. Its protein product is CASSLSGDNSPLHF.

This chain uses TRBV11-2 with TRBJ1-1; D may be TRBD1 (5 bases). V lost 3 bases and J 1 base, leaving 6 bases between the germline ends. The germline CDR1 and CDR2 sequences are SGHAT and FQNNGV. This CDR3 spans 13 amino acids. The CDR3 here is CASSFQGNTEAFF. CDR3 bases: TGTGCCAGCAGCTTTCAGGGGAACACTGAAGCTTTCTTT.

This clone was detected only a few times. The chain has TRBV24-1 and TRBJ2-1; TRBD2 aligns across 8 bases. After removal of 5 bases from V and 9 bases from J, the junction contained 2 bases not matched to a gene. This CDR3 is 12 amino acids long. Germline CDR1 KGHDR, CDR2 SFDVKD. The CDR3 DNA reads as TGTGCCACCAGTGCGGGGGGGTTTGAGCAGTTCTTC. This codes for CATSAGGFEQFF.

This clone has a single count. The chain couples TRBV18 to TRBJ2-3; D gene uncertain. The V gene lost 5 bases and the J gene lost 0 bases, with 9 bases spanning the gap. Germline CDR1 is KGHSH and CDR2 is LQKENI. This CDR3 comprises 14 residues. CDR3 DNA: TGTGCCAGCTCATCCAACCCAAGCACAGATACGCAGTATTTT. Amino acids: CASSSNPSTDTQYF.

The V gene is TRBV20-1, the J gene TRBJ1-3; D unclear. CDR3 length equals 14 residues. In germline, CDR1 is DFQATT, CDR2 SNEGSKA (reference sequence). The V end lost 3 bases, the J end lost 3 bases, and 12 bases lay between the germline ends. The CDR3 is CSASNSFFGNTIYF. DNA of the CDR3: TGCAGTGCTAGTAATAGCTTTTTTGGAAACACCATATATTTT.

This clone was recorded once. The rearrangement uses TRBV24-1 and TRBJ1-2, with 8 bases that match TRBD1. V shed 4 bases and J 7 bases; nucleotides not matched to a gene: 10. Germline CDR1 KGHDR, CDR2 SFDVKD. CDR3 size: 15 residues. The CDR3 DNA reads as TGTGCCACCAGTGACCCGGGACAGGTTCAAAGTGGCTACACCTTC. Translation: CATSDPGQVQSGYTF.

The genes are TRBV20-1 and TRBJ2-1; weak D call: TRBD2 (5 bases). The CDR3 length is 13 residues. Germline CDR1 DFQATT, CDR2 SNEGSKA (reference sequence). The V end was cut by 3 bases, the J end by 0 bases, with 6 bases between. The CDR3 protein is CSASEGSYNEQFF. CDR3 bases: TGCAGTGCTAGTGAGGGCTCCTACAATGAGCAGTTCTTC.

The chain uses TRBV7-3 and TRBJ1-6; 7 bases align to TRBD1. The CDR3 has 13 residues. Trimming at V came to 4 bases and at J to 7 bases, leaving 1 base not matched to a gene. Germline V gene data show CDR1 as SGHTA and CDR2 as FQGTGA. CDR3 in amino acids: CASSSTGNSPLHF. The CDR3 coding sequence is TGTGCCAGCAGCTCGACAGGGAATTCACCCCTCCACTTT. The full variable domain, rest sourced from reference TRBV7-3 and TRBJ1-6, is GAGVSQTPSNKVTEKGKYVELRCDPISGHTALYWYRQSLGQGPEFLIYFQGTGAADDSGLPNDRFFAVRPEGSVSTLKIQRTERGDSAVYLCASSSTGNSPLHFGNGTRLTVT.

The CDR3 bases are TGTGCCAGCAGCCAAGACAGCGATCAGCCCCAGCATTTT. It specifies CASSQDSDQPQHF. V usage is TRBV3-1 (or the pseudogene TRBV3-2) and J usage is TRBJ1-5, with D unresolved. V lost 0 bases to trimming and J lost 5 bases, with 5 bases between them. The CDR3 is 13 amino acids. Germline V gene data show CDR1 as LGHDT and CDR2 as YNNKEL (reference sequence).